This record covers a single T cell receptor beta chain. Mouse gene names and germline throughout. The read finishes 1 residue shy of the CDR3 end, and the germline J gene is used to complete it. CDR1 is NSQYPW, CDR2 LRSPGD, per germline (reference sequence). The V gene end was trimmed by 4 bases and the J gene end by 4 bases; junction bases not matched to a gene: 5. The CDR3 has 14 amino acids. This entry comes from a study of tissue T cells after allogeneic stem cell transplantation. Measured with immunoSEQ multiplex PCR; TCRdb has only the in-frame clones, and not every one. The sample has about 17,000 clones; around 70% are singletons.

The V call is TRBV1, the J call TRBJ2-5, with 7 bases aligning to TRBD1. Sequences were obtained from spleen. This sequence was found in a female BALB/c mouse in good health. As its MHC haplotype, the strain has H2-d. CDR3 DNA, as far as it was read: TGCACCTGCAGTGGGGGACAGCTAAAAGACACCCAGTAC. Protein sequence: CTCSGGQLKDTQY. The whole CDR3 reads CTCSGGQLKDTQYF.